Below, 2 T cell receptor beta chains from the same sample are listed, as sequenced in a study of T cell repertoires in cytomegalovirus infection. A single record per CDR3 protein comes from TCRdb applying MiXCR to the reads. Here the sample spans hundreds of thousands of distinct CDR3 sequences, 31% being singletons. Sequencing used PBMCs. The origin of the receptors is a human donor in good health (CMV status not recorded). Some clones in this sample may be carry-over from other donors' samples.

As concerns this clonotype: One end of the junction fails to match germline, which may point to a read error. The chain combines TRBV4-2 with TRBJ2-1; 11 bases line up with TRBD2. Per the germline V gene, CDR1 is LGHNA and CDR2 is YNFKEQ. The CDR3 contains 17 residues. The CDR3 sequence is CSSSQEASGGTYNEQFF. For the CDR3, the DNA is TGTTCCAGCAGCCAAGAGGCTAGCGGGGGGACCTACAATGAGCAGTTCTTC.

The sample holds a few counts of this clonotype. The chain links TRBV20-1 to TRBJ1-1; TRBD1 matches at 8 bases. The CDR3 length is 13 residues. Germline V CDR1 and CDR2: DFQATT, SNEGSKA (reference sequence). The V and J ends lost 3 bases and 1 base, in that order; junction bases with no gene match: 1. CDR3 bases: TGCAGTGCTAGGGGGACAGGGAACACTGAAGCTTTCTTT. As protein: CSARGTGNTEAFF.